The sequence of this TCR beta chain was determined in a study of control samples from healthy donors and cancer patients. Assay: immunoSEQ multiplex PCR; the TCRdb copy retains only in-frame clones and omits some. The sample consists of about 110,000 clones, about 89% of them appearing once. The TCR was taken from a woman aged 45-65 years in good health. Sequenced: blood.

The chain's CDR3 is CASSARGLRNPSTDTQYF. CDR3 bases: TGTGCCAGCAGCGCTCGAGGGTTGAGGAACCCTAGCACAGATACGCAGTATTTT. The rearrangement uses TRBV11-2 and TRBJ2-3; D may be TRBD2 (5 bases). Germline loops: CDR1 SGHAT, CDR2 FQNNGV. The ends were cut back, 5 bases at V and 0 bases at J, with 21 bases in the middle. The CDR3 length is 18 residues.